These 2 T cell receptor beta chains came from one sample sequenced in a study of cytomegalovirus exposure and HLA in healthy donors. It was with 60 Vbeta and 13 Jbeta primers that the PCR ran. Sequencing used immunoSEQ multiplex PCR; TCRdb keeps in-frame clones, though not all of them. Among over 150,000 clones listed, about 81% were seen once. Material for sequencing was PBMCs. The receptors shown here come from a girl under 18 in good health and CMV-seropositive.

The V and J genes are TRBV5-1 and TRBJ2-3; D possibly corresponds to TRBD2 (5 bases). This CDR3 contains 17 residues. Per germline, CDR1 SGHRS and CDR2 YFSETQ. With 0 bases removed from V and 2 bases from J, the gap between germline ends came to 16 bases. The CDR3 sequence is CASSLEGHGVLTDTQYF. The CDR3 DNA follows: TGCGCCAGCAGCTTGGAGGGTCACGGGGTCCTCACAGATACGCAGTATTTT.

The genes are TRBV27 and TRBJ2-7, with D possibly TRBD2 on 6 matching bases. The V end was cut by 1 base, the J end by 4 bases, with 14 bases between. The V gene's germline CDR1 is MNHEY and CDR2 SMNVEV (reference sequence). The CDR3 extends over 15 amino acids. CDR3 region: CASSLLTGARYEQYF. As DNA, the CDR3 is TGTGCCAGCAGTTTATTAACGGGAGCAAGGTACGAGCAGTACTTC.